The 22 T cell receptor beta chains in this list originate from one sample, sequenced in a study of T-cell memory formation after mild COVID-19. TCRdb reprocessed the 5' RACE reads with MiXCR, giving one entry per CDR3 protein. The sample holds 150,000 to 200,000 distinct CDR3 sequences, about 21% seen once. The sequencing input was PBMCs or a T cell subset sorted from them (not recorded which). The receptors derive from an adult woman who had mild COVID-19 (a few samples of this study predate the infection). Cell type and time point are not known.

This clonotype was counted only a few times. The rearrangement joins TRBV5-1 to TRBJ2-1, with 7 positions matching TRBD1. The CDR3 totals 17 residues. The germline gives CDR1 SGHRS, CDR2 YFSETQ. The trim removed 3 bases at V and 0 bases at J, leaving 9 bases unmatched. The CDR3 sequence is CASSSNSQGRSYNEQFF. CDR3 DNA: TGCGCCAGCAGCTCCAATTCACAGGGGCGCTCCTACAATGAGCAGTTCTTC.

The genes are TRBV20-1 and TRBJ1-2; 10 bases fit TRBD1. V was pared by 0 bases and J by 11 bases, with 9 bases of the junction left unmatched. CDR1 is DFQATT, CDR2 SNEGSKA, per germline (reference sequence). The CDR3 runs 14 residues. DNA of the CDR3: TGCAGTGCTAGAGATGGATGGGGACAGGGGCTGTACACCTTC. Protein product: CSARDGWGQGLYTF.

V and J are TRBV11-1 and TRBJ2-7, with D possibly TRBD1 on 5 matching bases. The CDR3 totals 14 residues. From germline, CDR1 is SGHAT and CDR2 FQDESV (reference sequence). The ends were cut back, 3 bases at V and 0 bases at J, with 9 bases in the middle. DNA for the CDR3: TGTGCCAGCAGCTTGTTGACAGACTCCTACGAGCAGTACTTC. Translated: CASSLLTDSYEQYF.

The chain is built from TRBV7-2 and TRBJ2-3; no reliable D call. Between the trimmed V and J ends, which lost 1 base and 2 bases, there was a span of 7 bases. The length of the CDR3 is 14 residues. The germline V gene has CDR1 SGHTA and CDR2 FQGNSA. CDR3 bases: TGTGCCAGCAGCTTAGGGACCATCACAGATACGCAGTATTTT. Protein product: CASSLGTITDTQYF.

This clonotype was counted between two and nine times. V gene TRBV7-2 combines with J gene TRBJ2-1; D is possibly TRBD1 or TRBD2 (6 bases each). Per the germline V gene, CDR1 is SGHTA and CDR2 is FQGNSA. There are 14 residues in the CDR3. V was shortened by 1 base and J by 7 bases, with 11 bases between the two germline ends. In nucleotides, the CDR3 is TGTGCCAGCAGCTTAGTTGGGGGGCGGAATGAGCAGTTCTTC. It encodes CASSLVGGRNEQFF. The complete variable domain, with remaining parts taken from reference TRBV7-2 and TRBJ2-1, reads GAGVSQSPSNKVTEKGKDVELRCDPISGHTALYWYRQSLGQGLEFLIYFQGNSAPDKSGLPSDRFSAERTGGSVSTLTIQRTQQEDSAVYLCASSLVGGRNEQFFGPGTRLTVL.

This rearrangement joins TRBV15 to TRBJ2-7, with 8 bases fitting TRBD1. CDR3 length equals 14 residues. CDR1 and CDR2 (germline): LNHNV, YYDKDF (reference sequence). The trim removed 5 bases at V and 6 bases at J, leaving 9 bases unmatched. CDR3 in amino acids: CATSPRYDRGEQYF. The CDR3 DNA reads TGTGCCACCAGCCCCCGATATGACAGGGGCGAGCAGTACTTC.

The chain couples TRBV7-3 to TRBJ2-2; TRBD2 matches at 7 bases. The CDR3 sequence is 14 residues long. The junction had 10 bases not matched to a gene; V was cut back by 4 bases and J by 11 bases. Germline V gene lookup returns CDR1 SGHTA and CDR2 FQGTGA. The CDR3 here is CASSSTGGVDELFF. CDR3 in DNA: TGTGCCAGCAGCTCGACGGGAGGAGTCGATGAGCTGTTTTTT.

This clonotype was seen only once. The V and J genes are TRBV14 and TRBJ2-1; no clear D. V was pared by 4 bases and J by 6 bases, with 10 bases between. CDR3 size: 13 residues. The germline V gene has CDR1 SGHDN and CDR2 FVKESK. CDR3 nucleotides: TGTGCCAGCAGCCCTGTCTGGCCCAATGAGCAGTTCTTC. Its translation is CASSPVWPNEQFF.

The chain is built from TRBV12-3 or TRBV12-4 and TRBJ2-3; D possibly uses TRBD1 or TRBD2 (5 bases each). CDR3 size: 16 residues. With 4 bases removed from V and 7 bases from J, the gap between germline ends came to 21 bases. The CDR3 region is CASSSHWRVGRNTQYF. The CDR3 nucleotides read TGTGCCAGCAGTTCCCATTGGCGGGTGGGGCGGAATACGCAGTATTTT.

This chain joins TRBV7-6 and TRBJ2-3, with D perhaps TRBD1 (5 bases). The CDR3 is 15 residues long. Trimming removed 1 base from V and 5 bases from J, with 13 bases in between. Germline CDR1 and CDR2: SGHVS and FNYEAQ. The CDR3 sequence: CASSLEGYRVDTQYF. The CDR3, as DNA: TGTGCCAGCAGCTTAGAGGGGTATCGGGTAGATACGCAGTATTTT.

This clonotype was detected only a few times. The rearrangement links TRBV24-1 to TRBJ2-7, with a possible D match to TRBD1 (6 bases). Looked up from germline, CDR1 is KGHDR and CDR2 is SFDVKD. The V and J ends lost 4 bases and 1 base respectively, with 7 bases between them. This CDR3 has 13 residues. In DNA form, the CDR3 reads TGTGCCACCAGTGAAGGACAGTCCTACGAGCAGTACTTC. It encodes CATSEGQSYEQYF.

A few counts support this clonotype. V is TRBV20-1 and J is TRBJ1-2, with TRBD1 matching over 8 bases. With 0 bases clipped from V and 5 bases from J, the junction kept 8 bases outside the gene matches. CDR3 length: 15 amino acids. Germline V lookup: CDR1 DFQATT, CDR2 SNEGSKA (reference sequence). The CDR3 reads CSARDPHGQGYGYTF. The CDR3 nucleotides read TGCAGTGCTAGAGACCCCCACGGACAGGGTTATGGCTACACCTTC.

The rearrangement uses TRBV24-1 and TRBJ2-3, with a possible D match to TRBD1 (6 bases). Germline V gene data show CDR1 as KGHDR and CDR2 as SFDVKD. Trimming left V 4 bases short and J 0 bases short, with 16 bases between. The CDR3 has 17 amino acids. The CDR3 coding sequence is TGTGCCACCAGTGACTACGGAATCACAGGGAGCACAGATACGCAGTATTTT. This gives the protein CATSDYGITGSTDTQYF.

V gene TRBV11-3 combines with J gene TRBJ2-1; 11 nucleotides align to TRBD2. The trim removed 5 bases at V and 4 bases at J, leaving 7 bases unmatched. CDR3 length: 16 residues. Germline assignment: CDR1 SGHNT and CDR2 YENEEA. The CDR3 spells CASSQRLAGSYNEQFF. The CDR3 DNA follows: TGTGCCAGCAGCCAGAGACTAGCGGGAAGTTACAATGAGCAGTTCTTC.

This chain connects TRBV3-1 to TRBJ1-2; a possible D gene is TRBD1 (5 bases). V lost 4 bases and J lost 8, with 20 bases in between. CDR3 length: 15 residues. Germline CDR1 and CDR2: LGHDT and YNNKEL (reference sequence). The CDR3 DNA reads as TGTGCCAGCAGCCCCCTCGCTGGGGCGGCAGGGGGCTACACCTTC. Its translation is CASSPLAGAAGGYTF.

This CDR3 is CASSYSGGEQFF. CDR3 nucleotide sequence: TGTGCCAGCAGTTACTCCGGGGGGGAGCAGTTCTTC. The rearrangement uses TRBV6-5 and TRBJ2-1; 7 bases match TRBD2. CDR1 is MNHEY and CDR2 is SVGAGI in the germline V gene. V lost 0 bases, J lost 10 bases, and 0 bases stayed unmatched. This CDR3 spans 12 amino acids.

This clonotype has a handful of counts. The V gene is TRBV7-7, the J gene TRBJ2-1; D may be TRBD1 (5 bases). The CDR3 extends over 15 amino acids. From germline, CDR1 is SSHAT and CDR2 FNYEAQ (reference sequence). Trimming took 5 bases from V and 6 from J, leaving 17 bases between them. The CDR3: CASSVTQGRGNEQFF. The DNA of the CDR3 is TGTGCCAGCAGCGTAACTCAGGGAAGGGGCAATGAGCAGTTCTTC.

This clonotype was counted between two and nine times. The chain uses TRBV15 and TRBJ2-5; D possibly corresponds to TRBD1 (5 bases). V lost 4 bases to trimming and J lost 1 base, with 7 bases between them. This CDR3 is 13 amino acids long. Germline values: CDR1 LNHNV, CDR2 YYDKDF (reference sequence). The CDR3 DNA sequence: TGTGCCACCAGCATAAGGGGCCAAGAGACCCAGTACTTC. It translates to CATSIRGQETQYF.

CDR3 bases: TGCGCCAGCAGCTTGGCCTCGGGTGGCACTGAAGCTTTCTTT. This codes for CASSLASGGTEAFF. The chain recombines TRBV5-1 with TRBJ1-1; D is ambiguous. The CDR3 is made up of 14 amino acids. Germline V gene lookup returns CDR1 SGHRS and CDR2 YFSETQ. V was cut by 0 bases and J by 4 bases, with 10 bases left in between.

This clonotype was counted a few times. This chain links TRBV9 with TRBJ2-2; possibly TRBD1 for D (6 bases). V lost 0 bases and J lost 4, with 22 bases in between. In germline, CDR1 is SGDLS, CDR2 YYNGEE. The CDR3 has 19 residues. CDR3 amino acids: CASSVDVSVYRVATGELFF. The CDR3 DNA reads as TGTGCCAGCAGCGTAGATGTTTCGGTATACAGGGTGGCCACCGGGGAGCTGTTTTTT.

This chain's CDR3 is CASSRPGQGNYGYTF. The DNA for the CDR3 is TGTGCCAGCAGTCGACCGGGACAGGGCAACTATGGCTACACCTTC. This chain joins TRBV7-9 and TRBJ1-2; TRBD1 aligns across 9 bases. The junction had 7 bases not matched to a gene; V was cut back by 6 bases and J by 2 bases. The CDR3 has 15 residues. Germline V gene lookup returns CDR1 SEHNR and CDR2 FQNEAQ (reference sequence). The full variable domain, completed using reference TRBV7-9 and TRBJ1-2, is DTGVSQNPRHKITKRGQNVTFRCDPISEHNRLYWYRQTLGQGPEFLTYFQNEAQLEKSRLLSDRFSAERPKGSFSTLEIQRTEQGDSAMYLCASSRPGQGNYGYTFGSGTRLTVV.

This clonotype occurred a few times. The chain recombines TRBV5-5 with TRBJ2-1; the D gene is possibly TRBD2 (5 bases). This CDR3 region has 13 residues. V gave up 9 bases and J gave up 2 bases, with 12 bases separating them. The germline CDR1 and CDR2 sequences are SGHKS and YYEKEE (reference sequence). CDR3 sequence reads: CATSGSPYNEQFF. The CDR3 DNA follows: TGTGCCACCTCGGGGTCCCCCTACAATGAGCAGTTCTTC.